Below, 23 T cell receptor beta chains from the same sample are listed, as sequenced in a study of naive and memory T cell subsets. Amplification of ligated cDNA took four PCR rounds with SP2 and nested alpha and beta constant primers. TCRdb used MiXCR to reprocess the 5' RACE reads, holding one entry per CDR3 protein. The sample shows tens of thousands of distinct CDR3 sequences, under 8.5% of them seen only once. TCR cDNA received a 3' ligated oligonucleotide that carried a UMI. The receptors shown here come from a male donor in good health.

This clonotype was picked up many times. The chain employs TRBV6-6 and TRBJ1-4, with D possibly TRBD1 on 6 matching bases. The CDR3 has 17 residues. Trimming stripped 0 bases from V and 12 bases from J, with 23 bases between. Germline V gives CDR1 MNHNY, CDR2 SVGAGI (reference sequence). CDR3 DNA: TGTGCCAGCAGTTACTCCAGCTGGCAGGGGATACCGACGGAACTGTTTTTT. Translated: CASSYSSWQGIPTELFF.

This clonotype was detected a few times. The V gene is TRBV5-4, the J gene TRBJ2-7; D unclear. CDR3 length equals 13 residues. Germline assignment: CDR1 SGHNT and CDR2 YYREEE (reference sequence). V lost 4 bases to trimming and J lost 7 bases, with 15 bases between them. The CDR3 DNA reads TGTGCCAGCAGCCTCCAGGTCATGGGGGAGCAGTACTTC. Encoded protein: CASSLQVMGEQYF.

This clonotype was observed many times. This chain joins TRBV20-1 and TRBJ2-1; D unclear. CDR1 and CDR2 (germline): DFQATT, SNEGSKA (reference sequence). Trimming shortened V by 5 bases and J by 3 bases, and 14 bases separated the two germline ends. The CDR3 loop spans 14 amino acids. The CDR3 region has the DNA TGCAGTGCTCCTAAAAGACGGTTCTACAATGAGCAGTTCTTC. Protein sequence: CSAPKRRFYNEQFF.

Many counts were recorded for this clonotype. V usage is TRBV20-1 and J usage is TRBJ2-6, with D tentatively TRBD1 or TRBD2 (5 bases each). The V end lost 3 bases, the J end lost 3 bases, and 6 bases lay between the germline ends. Germline V gene lookup returns CDR1 DFQATT and CDR2 SNEGSKA (reference sequence). The CDR3 consists of 13 residues. CDR3 in DNA: TGCAGTGCTAGGGGGGTTGGGGCCAACGTCCTGACTTTC. Translating it yields CSARGVGANVLTF.

The rearrangement links TRBV30 to TRBJ1-1, with 7 positions matching TRBD1. Germline V gives CDR1 GTSNPN, CDR2 SVGIG (reference sequence). V lost 3 bases and J lost 1; bases outside the gene matches: 20. The CDR3 totals 19 residues. Here the CDR3 reads CAWSRLHNRAGGANTEAFF. The CDR3 nucleotides read TGTGCCTGGAGCCGCCTTCATAACCGGGCAGGGGGTGCGAACACTGAAGCTTTCTTT.

This rearrangement joins TRBV2 to TRBJ1-1; 7 bases match TRBD1. The CDR3 is made up of 13 amino acids. The V segment lost 6 bases and the J segment 3 bases; nucleotides outside the gene matches: 4. In germline, CDR1 is SNHLY, CDR2 FYNNEI. CDR3 residues: CASRIQGYTEAFF. In DNA, the CDR3 is TGTGCCAGCAGGATACAGGGGTACACTGAAGCTTTCTTT.

This clonotype was counted at least ten times. The chain links TRBV20-1 to TRBJ1-1; weak D call: TRBD1 (5 bases). From germline, CDR1 is DFQATT and CDR2 SNEGSKA (reference sequence). This CDR3 has 12 amino acids. V lost 6 bases and J lost 1, with 9 bases in between. The CDR3: CSARGGNTEAFF. For the CDR3, the DNA is TGCAGTGCCCGCGGGGGGAACACTGAAGCTTTCTTT.

The chain is built from TRBV19 and TRBJ1-5; 8 bases match TRBD1. V gave up 6 bases and J gave up 5 bases; unmatched junction bases: 6. The germline V gene has CDR1 LNHDA and CDR2 SQIVND (reference sequence). The CDR3 is made up of 14 amino acids. CDR3 coding DNA: TGTGCCAGTAGCCTGGGACAGGCGGATCAGCCCCAGCATTTT. This encodes CASSLGQADQPQHF.

Regarding this clonotype: A clone one base away is much larger, so this may be a read error. This chain connects TRBV7-7 to TRBJ2-1; D not certain. The CDR3 length is 14 residues. The V gene's germline CDR1 is SSHAT and CDR2 FNYEAQ (reference sequence). The CDR3: CASIPPDSYDEQFF. The CDR3 coding sequence is TGTGCCAGCATCCCCCCCGACTCCTACGATGAGCAGTTCTTC.

CDR3 protein: CASSLAGQGAADTQYF. The CDR3 DNA reads TGCGCCAGCAGCTTGGCCGGACAGGGGGCAGCAGATACGCAGTATTTT. The chain couples TRBV5-1 to TRBJ2-3, with 11 bases that match TRBD1. From germline, CDR1 is SGHRS and CDR2 YFSETQ. The CDR3 has 16 amino acids. Losses at the gene ends were 0 bases for V and 4 bases for J; bases not matched to a gene: 4.

This clonotype was found many times. The V and J genes are TRBV5-1 and TRBJ2-7, with no clear D. The ends were cut back, 1 base at V and 0 bases at J, with 5 bases in the middle. Germline V gene data show CDR1 as SGHRS and CDR2 as YFSETQ. The CDR3 has 13 amino acids. CDR3: CASSLWSSYEQYF. CDR3 nucleotide sequence: TGCGCCAGCAGCTTGTGGAGCTCCTACGAGCAGTACTTC.

This clonotype was found a few times. V and J are TRBV20-1 and TRBJ1-2; D is ambiguous. With 8 bases removed from V and 6 bases from J, the gap between germline ends came to 16 bases. CDR1 is DFQATT and CDR2 is SNEGSKA in the germline V gene (reference sequence). The CDR3 runs to 12 residues. The DNA of the CDR3 is TGCAGTCCCCATCGGGTTTCTGATGGCTACACCTTC. Protein: CSPHRVSDGYTF.

This clonotype is large (0.1 to 1%) by share. CDR3 amino acids: CASSGSGAGSTDTQYF. The CDR3 coding sequence is TGTGCCAGCAGCGGCTCGGGGGCCGGTAGCACAGATACGCAGTATTTT. This sequence joins TRBV7-9 and TRBJ2-3; D tentatively reads TRBD1 or TRBD2 (6 bases each). The V and J ends lost 5 bases and 0 bases respectively, with 15 bases between them. The CDR3 totals 16 residues. In germline, CDR1 is SEHNR, CDR2 FQNEAQ (reference sequence). Combining the CDR3 with reference TRBV7-9 and TRBJ2-3 gives the whole variable domain DTGVSQNPRHKITKRGQNVTFRCDPISEHNRLYWYRQTLGQGPEFLTYFQNEAQLEKSRLLSDRFSAERPKGSFSTLEIQRTEQGDSAMYLCASSGSGAGSTDTQYFGPGTRLTVL.

This clonotype appeared many times. The chain has TRBV11-2 and TRBJ1-5; D gene ambiguous. Germline CDR1 is SGHAT and CDR2 is FQNNGV. The CDR3 loop spans 15 amino acids. Trimming removed 1 base at V and 7 bases at J, with 14 bases between. The CDR3, as DNA: TGTGCCAGCAGCTTAGGAGGGAGTCGCGGGCAGCCCCAGCATTTT. It is translated as CASSLGGSRGQPQHF.

In this sample, this clonotype turned up many times. This chain uses TRBV7-9 with TRBJ1-1; D perhaps matches TRBD1 (5 bases). Germline V gene sequence: CDR1 SEHNR, CDR2 FQNEAQ (reference sequence). Deletions cut 4 bases from V and 7 bases from J, with 16 bases between. CDR3 length: 14 residues. The CDR3 spells CASSSPTGVVEAFF. The CDR3 region has the DNA TGTGCCAGCAGCTCTCCCACAGGCGTCGTTGAAGCTTTCTTT.

This clonotype was seen many times. The chain uses TRBV4-1 and TRBJ1-1; 7 bases match TRBD1. The germline V gene has CDR1 MGHRA and CDR2 YSYEKL. Germline trimming cut 0 bases from V and 1 base from J; bases unmatched to any gene: 2. The length of the CDR3 is 15 residues. The CDR3 loop reads CASSQEEGANTEAFF. Written as DNA, the CDR3 is TGCGCCAGCAGCCAAGAGGAGGGGGCGAACACTGAAGCTTTCTTT.

A few counts support this clonotype. The gene calls are TRBV5-4 and TRBJ1-2; D is ambiguous. The CDR3 is made up of 15 amino acids. From germline, CDR1 is SGHNT and CDR2 YYREEE (reference sequence). V was cut by 4 bases and J by 1 base, with 14 bases left in between. The DNA for the CDR3 is TGTGCCAGCAGCACCACGGACGGGCGTAACTATGGCTACACCTTC. This translates into CASSTTDGRNYGYTF.

The CDR3, as DNA: TGCGCCAGCAAAGTAAGCGGGAGGAGCACAGATACGCAGTATTTT. Translation gives CASKVSGRSTDTQYF. The chain combines TRBV5-1 with TRBJ2-3, with 9 bases identical to TRBD2. This CDR3 comprises 15 residues. Germline assignment: CDR1 SGHRS and CDR2 YFSETQ. V gave up 6 bases and J gave up 0 bases; unmatched junction bases: 5.

This clonotype was counted at least ten times. The rearrangement uses TRBV4-1 and TRBJ1-3; D not resolved. This CDR3 has 13 amino acids. Trimming removed 0 bases from V and 11 bases from J, with 11 bases in between. Germline lookup yields CDR1 MGHRA and CDR2 YSYEKL. The CDR3 DNA reads TGCGCCAGCAGCCAAGAGTTGGCGGGAGCCATATATTTT. As protein: CASSQELAGAIYF.

This rearrangement joins TRBV6-1 to TRBJ2-5, with D hard to call. The CDR3 is 14 residues long. Trimming pared 1 base from V and 3 bases from J, leaving 9 bases between. Germline V lookup: CDR1 MNHNS, CDR2 SASEGT. CDR3 residues: CASSEGGSKETQYF. The CDR3 DNA is TGTGCCAGCAGTGAAGGTGGATCAAAAGAGACCCAGTACTTC.

This clonotype occurred many times. CDR3 sequence (DNA): TGTGCCAGCTCACCGGACCTCGGCCTTATTGGCGAGCAGTACTTC. Its translation: CASSPDLGLIGEQYF. The gene calls are TRBV18 and TRBJ2-7; D call uncertain. Between the trimmed V and J ends, which lost 3 bases and 6 bases, there was a span of 18 bases. Germline CDR1 KGHSH, CDR2 LQKENI. The CDR3 extends over 15 amino acids.

The genes are TRBV5-5 and TRBJ2-7; 8 nucleotides align to TRBD2. CDR3 size: 14 residues. The germline gives CDR1 SGHKS, CDR2 YYEKEE (reference sequence). The J segment lost 4 bases and the V segment lost 9 bases, leaving 12 bases of the junction unmatched. The CDR3 coding sequence is TGTGCCACCCGCCGGGGGGGACCTTCTTACGAGCAGTACTTC. Protein: CATRRGGPSYEQYF.

The genes are TRBV7-9 and TRBJ2-1; D perhaps matches TRBD2 (6 bases). CDR3 length equals 16 residues. The germline V gene encodes CDR1 SEHNR and CDR2 FQNEAQ (reference sequence). V was clipped by 5 bases and J by 0 bases, with 14 bases between them. In DNA form, the CDR3 reads TGTGCCAGCAGCCCCCAGGAGGGAAGCTCCTACAATGAGCAGTTCTTC. Protein: CASSPQEGSSYNEQFF.